A selection of T cell receptor beta chains follows, all from one sample in a study of cytomegalovirus exposure and HLA in healthy donors. Here immunoSEQ multiplex PCR was the method, and the copy in TCRdb shows in-frame clones only, minus some. The sample records approximately 81,000 clones, 65% to 75% being singletons. The sequenced sample consisted of PBMCs. These receptors originate from a man aged 40-49 years in good health and CMV-seropositive. Both conserved end residues are part of each CDR3. D genes are given only for firm matches. Rows may omit the clone size; those that give it use once, few, many or a size class.

j_gene: TRBJ2-2
v_gene: TRBV19
abundance: NA
d_gene: TRBD1
CDR3aa: CASSVTGDITGELFF
CDR3nt: TGTGCCAGTAGTGTCACAGGGGATATCACCGGGGAGCTGTTTTTT

j_gene: TRBJ1-3
v_gene: TRBV4-3
abundance: NA
d_gene: NA
CDR3aa: CASSQGGGGNTIYF
CDR3nt: TGCGCCAGCAGCCAAGGAGGTGGAGGAAACACCATATATTTT

j_gene: TRBJ2-7
v_gene: TRBV7-9
abundance: NA
d_gene: TRBD1
CDR3aa: CASSSVGTVGPEQYF
CDR3nt: TGTGCCAGCAGCTCAGTGGGGACAGTAGGTCCCGAGCAGTACTTC

j_gene: TRBJ2-1
v_gene: TRBV5-1
abundance: NA
d_gene: TRBD2
CDR3aa: CASSLGTSGGAIRNEQFF
CDR3nt: TGCGCCAGCAGCTTGGGGACTAGCGGGGGAGCCATTCGTAATGAGCAGTTCTTC

j_gene: TRBJ1-5
v_gene: TRBV5-4
abundance: NA
d_gene: NA
CDR3aa: CASSLGSGKPQHF
CDR3nt: TGTGCCAGCAGCTTGGGGTCAGGGAAGCCCCAGCATTTT

j_gene: TRBJ2-7
v_gene: TRBV19
abundance: NA
d_gene: NA
CDR3aa: CASSSGWIAYEQYF
CDR3nt: TGTGCCAGTAGTTCAGGTTGGATTGCCTACGAGCAGTACTTC

j_gene: TRBJ1-6
v_gene: TRBV5-1
abundance: NA
d_gene: TRBD1
CDR3aa: CASRDRVRDNSPLHF
CDR3nt: TGCGCCAGCCGTGACAGGGTACGGGATAATTCACCCCTCCACTTT

j_gene: TRBJ2-3
v_gene: TRBV5-4
abundance: NA
d_gene: TRBD2
CDR3aa: CASSLVLAGGTDTQYF
CDR3nt: TGTGCCAGCAGCTTGGTCTTAGCGGGGGGAACAGATACGCAGTATTTT

j_gene: TRBJ2-1
v_gene: TRBV10-3
abundance: NA
d_gene: TRBD2
CDR3aa: CAISAPLAGVAYNEQFF
CDR3nt: TGTGCCATCAGTGCCCCTCTAGCGGGAGTAGCCTACAATGAGCAGTTCTTC

j_gene: TRBJ1-1
v_gene: TRBV6-1
abundance: few
d_gene: NA
CDR3aa: CASSIHEAGEAFF
CDR3nt: TGTGCCAGCAGTATACATGAAGCGGGCGAAGCTTTCTTT

j_gene: TRBJ1-2
v_gene: TRBV7-2
abundance: NA
d_gene: NA
CDR3aa: CASSTRDSSINGYTF
CDR3nt: TGTGCCAGCAGCACTCGGGACTCTTCTATAAATGGCTACACCTTC

j_gene: TRBJ1-4
v_gene: TRBV6-1
abundance: few
d_gene: NA
CDR3aa: CASREGTPREKLFF
CDR3nt: TGTGCCAGCAGGGAAGGGACTCCGAGGGAAAAACTGTTTTTT

j_gene: TRBJ2-2
v_gene: TRBV10-3
abundance: once
d_gene: TRBD2
CDR3aa: CAISLSGRAHGELFF
CDR3nt: TGTGCCATCAGCCTTAGCGGGAGGGCCCACGGGGAGCTGTTTTTT

j_gene: TRBJ2-2
v_gene: TRBV11-3
abundance: NA
d_gene: TRBD1
CDR3aa: CASRSGTGGPGELFF
CDR3nt: TGTGCCAGCAGATCAGGGACAGGCGGCCCCGGGGAGCTGTTTTTT

j_gene: TRBJ1-5
v_gene: TRBV5-5
abundance: many
d_gene: NA
CDR3aa: CASSPTVGNQPQHF
CDR3nt: TGTGCCAGCAGCCCGACAGTGGGGAATCAGCCCCAGCATTTT

j_gene: TRBJ1-4
v_gene: TRBV19
abundance: few
d_gene: NA
CDR3aa: CASIGQGRGEKLFF
CDR3nt: TGTGCCAGTATTGGGCAGGGAAGAGGTGAAAAACTGTTTTTT

j_gene: TRBJ1-1
v_gene: TRBV14
abundance: NA
d_gene: NA
CDR3aa: CASSQGQGWGNTEAFF
CDR3nt: TGTGCCAGCAGCCAAGGCCAGGGCTGGGGGAACACTGAAGCTTTCTTT

j_gene: TRBJ2-5
v_gene: TRBV27
abundance: NA
d_gene: TRBD1
CDR3aa: CASSSGTGGAETQYF
CDR3nt: TGTGCCAGCAGTTCCGGGACAGGGGGCGCGGAGACCCAGTACTTC

j_gene: TRBJ2-7
v_gene: TRBV7-9
abundance: NA
d_gene: TRBD1
CDR3aa: CASSLGTGAYEQYF
CDR3nt: TGTGCCAGCAGCCTCGGGACAGGAGCCTACGAGCAGTACTTC

j_gene: TRBJ2-2
v_gene: TRBV9
abundance: NA
d_gene: TRBD2
CDR3aa: CASSASGGRGGELFF
CDR3nt: TGTGCCAGCAGCGCATCGGGAGGGCGGGGCGGGGAGCTGTTTTTT

j_gene: TRBJ2-2
v_gene: TRBV28
abundance: few
d_gene: TRBD1
CDR3aa: CASLKGRGRATGELFF
CDR3nt: TGTGCCAGCCTCAAGGGAAGGGGGCGGGCGACCGGGGAGCTGTTTTTT

j_gene: TRBJ2-7
v_gene: TRBV7-9
abundance: NA
d_gene: NA
CDR3aa: CASSPRGLVSEQYF
CDR3nt: TGTGCCAGCAGCCCGCGGGGGCTAGTCAGCGAGCAGTACTTC

j_gene: TRBJ1-4
v_gene: TRBV7-9
abundance: NA
d_gene: NA
CDR3aa: CASSAGATNEKLFF
CDR3nt: TGTGCCAGCAGCGCAGGGGCAACTAATGAAAAACTGTTTTTT

j_gene: TRBJ1-5
v_gene: TRBV30
abundance: NA
d_gene: NA
CDR3aa: CAWGGVYSNQPQHF
CDR3nt: TGTGCCTGGGGGGGGGTTTATAGCAATCAGCCCCAGCATTTT

j_gene: TRBJ1-5
v_gene: TRBV4-1
abundance: once
d_gene: NA
CDR3aa: CASSQVIQLEPQHF
CDR3nt: TGCGCCAGCAGCCAAGTGATTCAGTTGGAGCCCCAGCATTTT

j_gene: TRBJ2-3
v_gene: TRBV6-4
abundance: NA
d_gene: TRBD2
CDR3aa: CASSEGKRENTQYF
CDR3nt: TGTGCCAGCAGTGAGGGGAAGCGGGAGAATACGCAGTATTTT

j_gene: TRBJ1-1
v_gene: TRBV29-1
abundance: NA
d_gene: NA
CDR3aa: CSSQVGAGGTEAFF
CDR3nt: TGCAGCTCTCAAGTGGGGGCGGGGGGCACTGAAGCTTTCTTT

j_gene: TRBJ2-5
v_gene: TRBV29-1
abundance: NA
d_gene: TRBD2
CDR3aa: CSVEEGSGSQETQYF
CDR3nt: TGCAGCGTTGAAGAAGGTAGCGGGAGCCAGGAGACCCAGTACTTC

j_gene: TRBJ2-7
v_gene: TRBV29-1
abundance: NA
d_gene: NA
CDR3aa: CSVGPGAGVGYEQYF
CDR3nt: TGCAGCGTTGGTCCGGGGGCGGGGGTGGGCTACGAGCAGTACTTC

j_gene: TRBJ2-7
v_gene: TRBV7-2
abundance: NA
d_gene: TRBD2
CDR3aa: CASSPSIAGYYEQYF
CDR3nt: TGTGCCAGCAGCCCATCAATAGCGGGGTACTACGAGCAGTACTTC

j_gene: TRBJ2-2
v_gene: TRBV29-1
abundance: NA
d_gene: NA
CDR3aa: CSVDASRTGELFF
CDR3nt: TGCAGCGTTGACGCGAGCAGGACCGGGGAGCTGTTTTTT

j_gene: TRBJ1-2
v_gene: TRBV5-5
abundance: NA
d_gene: NA
CDR3aa: CASSLDRSNYGYTF
CDR3nt: TGTGCCAGCAGCTTGGACAGGAGCAACTATGGCTACACCTTC

j_gene: TRBJ1-2
v_gene: TRBV12-5
abundance: once
d_gene: NA
CDR3aa: CASGLVASGGVNYGYTF
CDR3nt: TGTGCTAGTGGTTTGGTAGCCAGTGGGGGGGTGAACTATGGCTACACCTTC

j_gene: TRBJ1-4
v_gene: TRBV7-9
abundance: NA
d_gene: TRBD1
CDR3aa: CASSPGTGDATNEKLFF
CDR3nt: TGTGCCAGCAGCCCTGGGACAGGCGACGCAACTAATGAAAAACTGTTTTTT

j_gene: TRBJ1-6
v_gene: TRBV5-6
abundance: NA
d_gene: NA
CDR3aa: CASSFPGLNSPLHF
CDR3nt: TGTGCCAGCAGCTTTCCGGGACTTAATTCACCCCTCCACTTT

j_gene: TRBJ2-7
v_gene: TRBV28
abundance: NA
d_gene: NA
CDR3aa: CASSPPPPGDLGEQYF
CDR3nt: TGTGCCAGCAGCCCCCCTCCACCAGGGGATTTAGGGGAGCAGTACTTC

j_gene: TRBJ2-7
v_gene: TRBV9
abundance: NA
d_gene: TRBD2
CDR3aa: CASSVGSGSSYEQYF
CDR3nt: TGTGCCAGCAGCGTAGGAAGCGGGAGCTCCTACGAGCAGTACTTC

j_gene: TRBJ1-2
v_gene: TRBV5-4
abundance: NA
d_gene: TRBD1
CDR3aa: CASSSGTGRYNGYTF
CDR3nt: TGTGCCAGCAGCTCAGGGACAGGGAGGTATAACGGCTACACCTTC

j_gene: TRBJ2-7
v_gene: TRBV5-6
abundance: NA
d_gene: TRBD1
CDR3aa: CASSLGTGKWREQYF
CDR3nt: TGTGCCAGCAGCTTAGGGACAGGGAAGTGGCGCGAGCAGTACTTC

j_gene: TRBJ2-7
v_gene: TRBV5-4
abundance: NA
d_gene: TRBD2
CDR3aa: CASSLGTSRYSYEQYF
CDR3nt: TGTGCCAGCAGCCTCGGGACTAGCCGGTACTCCTACGAGCAGTACTTC

j_gene: TRBJ1-5
v_gene: TRBV5-1
abundance: NA
d_gene: TRBD1
CDR3aa: CASSFTGGNQPQHF
CDR3nt: TGCGCCAGCAGTTTTACAGGGGGCAATCAGCCCCAGCATTTT

j_gene: TRBJ2-7
v_gene: TRBV9
abundance: NA
d_gene: NA
CDR3aa: CASSGQGYEQYF
CDR3nt: TGTGCCAGCAGTGGGCAGGGGTACGAGCAGTACTTC

j_gene: TRBJ2-1
v_gene: TRBV6-4
abundance: NA
d_gene: NA
CDR3aa: CASSDGAEQFF
CDR3nt: TGTGCCAGCAGTGACGGGGCCGAGCAGTTCTTC

j_gene: TRBJ1-6
v_gene: TRBV11-2
abundance: NA
d_gene: TRBD1
CDR3aa: CASSWDRGYGSPLHF
CDR3nt: TGTGCCAGCAGCTGGGACAGGGGATACGGTTCACCCCTCCACTTT

j_gene: TRBJ2-7
v_gene: TRBV5-1
abundance: NA
d_gene: TRBD1
CDR3aa: CASRAGTGGYEQYF
CDR3nt: TGCGCCAGCAGAGCCGGGACAGGGGGCTACGAGCAGTACTTC

j_gene: TRBJ1-2
v_gene: TRBV7-8
abundance: once
d_gene: TRBD1
CDR3aa: CASSFRDRGLNDYGYTF
CDR3nt: TGTGCCAGCAGCTTCAGGGACAGGGGGCTCAATGACTATGGCTACACCTTC

j_gene: TRBJ2-7
v_gene: TRBV5-1
abundance: medium-sized
d_gene: TRBD2
CDR3aa: CASSLAGTNAYEQYF
CDR3nt: TGCGCCAGCAGCTTGGCGGGGACTAACGCCTACGAGCAGTACTTC

j_gene: TRBJ1-2
v_gene: TRBV18
abundance: medium-sized
d_gene: NA
CDR3aa: CASSPPVPLGYTF
CDR3nt: TGTGCCAGCTCACCACCGGTCCCTCTAGGCTACACCTTC

j_gene: TRBJ2-1
v_gene: TRBV7-9
abundance: NA
d_gene: NA
CDR3aa: CASSFIGNEQFF
CDR3nt: TGTGCCAGCAGCTTCATCGGGAATGAGCAGTTCTTC

j_gene: TRBJ2-3
v_gene: TRBV7-6
abundance: NA
d_gene: TRBD1
CDR3aa: CASSTGQGGSTDTQYF
CDR3nt: TGTGCCAGCAGCACCGGACAGGGCGGAAGCACAGATACGCAGTATTTT

j_gene: TRBJ2-1
v_gene: TRBV10-2
abundance: NA
d_gene: NA
CDR3aa: CASTDIAAYNEQFF
CDR3nt: TGCGCCAGCACGGATATAGCGGCCTACAATGAGCAGTTCTTC

j_gene: TRBJ2-1
v_gene: TRBV27
abundance: NA
d_gene: TRBD1
CDR3aa: CASSLKPRTGNNEQFF
CDR3nt: TGTGCCAGCAGTCTCAAACCCAGGACAGGGAACAATGAGCAGTTCTTC

j_gene: TRBJ1-1
v_gene: TRBV19
abundance: NA
d_gene: TRBD1
CDR3aa: CASSTTGAWAFF
CDR3nt: TGTGCCAGTAGTACGACAGGGGCTTGGGCTTTCTTT

j_gene: TRBJ2-5
v_gene: TRBV4-1
abundance: NA
d_gene: NA
CDR3aa: CASSQDTGVRETQYF
CDR3nt: TGCGCCAGCAGCCAAGATACAGGAGTTCGGGAGACCCAGTACTTC